This section outlines one T cell receptor (beta chain) sequence together with its context. The antigen is not known. With a much larger clone just one base away, this may be a read error. Donors each provided 9.5 to 10 milliliters of peripheral blood. The V and J ends lost 6 bases and 10 bases respectively, with 19 bases between them. This CDR3 has 14 residues. The source of the sample is a study of blood T cells in healthy people across ages. Findings of the study overall: Not knowing donor CMV status may have confounded expanded clonotype changes.

Through a sample-barcoded 5' primer and a J-beta primer mix, a second PCR was run for about 6 to 11 cycles. Tags on each cDNA molecule came from a template-switch adaptor with 12 random nucleotides. Sequencing yielded, for each sample, at least 2.5 million paired-end reads carrying CDR3. A single record per CDR3 protein comes from TCRdb applying MiXCR to the 5' RACE reads. This table has 850,000 to 1,100,000 distinct CDR3 sequences, approximately 38% appearing once. This chain joins TRBV12-3 or TRBV12-4 and TRBJ2-1, with a tentative D call TRBD1 (6 bases). This receptor was taken from a man between 18 and 35 years old in good health. Sequenced: blood. In DNA form, the CDR3 reads TGTGCCAGCAGGGAAACGGGACAAAGCTACGAGCAGTTCTTC. It translates to CASRETGQSYEQFF.